The 12 T cell receptor beta chains reported below all come from one sample, sequenced in a study of identical twins. Via MiXCR, TCRdb re-called the 5' RACE reads, giving one row per CDR3 protein. The repertoire holds 450,000 to 650,000 distinct CDR3 sequences, with around a tenth as singletons. These data were likewise used in another study, on yellow fever vaccine responses in identical twins.

The sequencing input was PBMCs. All receptors come from a woman aged 18-35 years in good health.

This clonotype was counted many times. This sequence joins TRBV12-3 or TRBV12-4 and TRBJ2-2; D is uncertain. With 7 bases removed from V and 4 bases from J, the gap between germline ends came to 7 bases. This CDR3 has 12 residues. The chain's CDR3 is CASTLGTGELFF. The CDR3 DNA reads TGTGCCAGCACCCTGGGCACCGGGGAGCTGTTTTTT.

This chain connects TRBV5-5 to TRBJ2-2; D is unclear. In germline, CDR1 is SGHKS, CDR2 YYEKEE (reference sequence). Trimming shortened V by 0 bases and J by 0 bases, and 6 bases separated the two germline ends. This CDR3 is 15 amino acids long. The CDR3 DNA is TGTGCCAGCAGCTTGGCGTCAGCGAACACCGGGGAGCTGTTTTTT. Its protein product is CASSLASANTGELFF.

This clonotype has a count of ten or more. V usage is TRBV4-1 and J usage is TRBJ2-1; D is unresolved. V was shortened by 0 bases and J by 11 bases, with 11 bases between the two germline ends. This CDR3 is 13 amino acids long. Per the germline V gene, CDR1 is MGHRA and CDR2 is YSYEKL. CDR3 nucleotides: TGCGCCAGCAGCCAAGATAACAGCAGAAAGCAGTTCTTC. Encoded protein: CASSQDNSRKQFF.

The genes are TRBV5-1 and TRBJ1-1, with no clear D. The V and J ends lost 0 bases and 0 bases respectively, with 9 bases between them. This CDR3 comprises 15 residues. Per the germline V gene, CDR1 is SGHRS and CDR2 is YFSETQ. The DNA of the CDR3 is TGCGCCAGCAGCTTGGCTTTTGGGTTGAACACTGAAGCTTTCTTT. It codes for CASSLAFGLNTEAFF. Full variable domain (outside the CDR3, taken from reference TRBV5-1 and TRBJ1-1): KAGVTQTPRYLIKTRGQQVTLSCSPISGHRSVSWYQQTPGQGLQFLFEYFSETQRNKGNFPGRFSGRQFSNSRSEMNVSTLELGDSALYLCASSLAFGLNTEAFFGQGTRLTVV.

This clonotype was observed at least ten times. This rearrangement joins TRBV4-3 to TRBJ1-1; 7 nucleotides agree with TRBD1. CDR3 length equals 15 residues. Germline V gene lookup returns CDR1 LGHNA and CDR2 YSLEER. J gave up 1 base and V 4 bases, and 6 bases lay outside the gene matches. CDR3 sequence (DNA): TGCGCCAGCAGCCGAGCCGGGACAGCGAACACTGAAGCTTTCTTT. This encodes CASSRAGTANTEAFF.

The chain recombines TRBV7-9 with TRBJ2-7; no reliable D call. V lost 4 bases, J lost 0 bases, and 7 bases lay in between. Per germline, CDR1 SEHNR and CDR2 FQNEAQ (reference sequence). CDR3 length: 13 amino acids. CDR3 residues: CASSYYSSYEQYF. The CDR3 coding sequence is TGTGCCAGCAGCTACTACAGCTCCTACGAGCAGTACTTC.

CDR3 DNA sequence: TGTGCCATCAGTGGGACTAGCCAAGAGACCCAGTACTTC. It codes for CAISGTSQETQYF. The chain combines TRBV10-3 with TRBJ2-5; 7 bases match TRBD2. The CDR3 consists of 13 residues. Germline loops: CDR1 ENHRY, CDR2 SYGVKD. V lost 4 bases, J lost 1 base, and 0 bases stayed unmatched.

This clonotype was observed at least ten times. The chain combines TRBV10-3 with TRBJ2-7; 11 positions agree with TRBD1. This CDR3 is 17 amino acids long. The germline gives CDR1 ENHRY, CDR2 SYGVKD. V dropped 4 bases and J dropped 4; count of bases not matched to a gene: 12. In DNA, the CDR3 is TGTGCCATCAGTGGGCCTACAACCGGGACAGGGGGTTACGAGCAGTACTTC. Translation: CAISGPTTGTGGYEQYF.

This clonotype was observed at least ten times. The rearrangement uses TRBV5-1 and TRBJ2-1; 7 bases are shared with TRBD2. This CDR3 is 14 amino acids long. V trimming: 5 bases; J trimming: 3 bases; junction bases outside the gene matches: 5. The germline CDR1 and CDR2 sequences are SGHRS and YFSETQ. CDR3 sequence reads: CASRGGGIYNEQFF. The CDR3 DNA sequence: TGCGCCAGCAGGGGCGGGGGAATCTACAATGAGCAGTTCTTC.

The J gene is TRBJ2-2, the V gene TRBV20-1; tentative D call: TRBD1 (6 bases). The germline V and J ends were trimmed by 5 bases and 6 bases, with 10 bases remaining between them. CDR3 size: 12 residues. The germline gives CDR1 DFQATT, CDR2 SNEGSKA (reference sequence). The CDR3: CSAVQGPGELFF. CDR3 coding DNA: TGCAGTGCTGTACAGGGACCCGGGGAGCTGTTTTTT.

In its sample, this clonotype was seen a few times. The gene calls are TRBV12-3 or TRBV12-4 and TRBJ2-1; D is perhaps TRBD1 (6 bases). V shed 0 bases and J shed 8 bases, with 14 bases lying between them. There are 15 residues in the CDR3. For the CDR3, the DNA is TGTGCCAGCAGTTTAGCGCTTGAGGGGGTGCATGAGCAGTTCTTC. Protein: CASSLALEGVHEQFF.

The J gene is TRBJ2-7, the V gene TRBV10-2, with 7 nucleotides matching TRBD2. J was trimmed by 4 bases and V by 4 bases; bases with no gene match: 7. CDR1 WSHSY and CDR2 SAAADI come from the germline V gene. CDR3 length: 14 amino acids. CDR3 sequence: CASSGLLAPYEQYF. The CDR3 DNA follows: TGCGCCAGCAGTGGACTACTAGCGCCATACGAGCAGTACTTC.